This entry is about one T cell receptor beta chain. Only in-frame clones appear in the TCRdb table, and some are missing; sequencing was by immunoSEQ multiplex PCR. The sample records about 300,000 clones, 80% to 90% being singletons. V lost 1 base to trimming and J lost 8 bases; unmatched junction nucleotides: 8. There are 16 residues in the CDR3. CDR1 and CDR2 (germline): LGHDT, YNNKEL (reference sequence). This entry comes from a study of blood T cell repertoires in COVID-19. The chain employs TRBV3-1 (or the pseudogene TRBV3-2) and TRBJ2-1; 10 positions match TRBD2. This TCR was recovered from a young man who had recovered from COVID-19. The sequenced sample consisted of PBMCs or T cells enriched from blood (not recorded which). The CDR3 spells CASSQVLAGARDEQFF. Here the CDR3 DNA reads TGTGCCAGCAGCCAAGTTCTAGCGGGGGCCAGGGATGAGCAGTTCTTC.